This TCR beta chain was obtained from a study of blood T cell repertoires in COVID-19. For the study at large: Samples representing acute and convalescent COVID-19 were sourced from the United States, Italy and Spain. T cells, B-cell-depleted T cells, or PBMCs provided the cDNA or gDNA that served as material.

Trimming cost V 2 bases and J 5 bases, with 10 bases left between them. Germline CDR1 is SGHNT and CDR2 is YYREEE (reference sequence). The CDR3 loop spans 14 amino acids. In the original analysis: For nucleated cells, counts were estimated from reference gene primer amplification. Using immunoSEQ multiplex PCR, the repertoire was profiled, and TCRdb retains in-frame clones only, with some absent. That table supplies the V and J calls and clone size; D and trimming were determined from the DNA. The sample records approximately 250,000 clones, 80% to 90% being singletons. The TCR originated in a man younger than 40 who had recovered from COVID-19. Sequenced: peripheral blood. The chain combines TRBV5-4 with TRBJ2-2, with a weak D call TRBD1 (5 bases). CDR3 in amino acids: CASSFDSRTGELFF. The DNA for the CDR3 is TGTGCCAGCAGCTTTGACAGCCGGACCGGGGAGCTGTTTTTT. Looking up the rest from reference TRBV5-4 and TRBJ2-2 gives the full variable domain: ETGVTQSPTHLIKTRGQQVTLRCSSQSGHNTVSWYQQALGQGPQFIFQYYREEENGRGNFPPRFSGLQFPNYSSELNVNALELDDSALYLCASSFDSRTGELFFGEGSRLTVL.